This T cell receptor (beta chain) stems from a study of T-cell memory formation after mild COVID-19. The authors produced TCR alpha and TCR beta cDNA libraries with sample barcodes and UMIs by 5'RACE using constant-segment primers. TCRdb passed the 5' RACE reads through MiXCR, listing each CDR3 protein once. The sample has approximately 100,000 distinct CDR3 sequences, approximately 17% seen once; the top ten hold 28%. The V gene lost 0 bases and the J gene lost 1 base, with 11 bases spanning the gap. This CDR3 has 16 amino acids. Germline V gene sequence: CDR1 LGHDT, CDR2 YNNKEL (reference sequence). Study results and caveats: Later expanders leaned toward CD4+, whereas clones contracting from day 15 to 85 were balanced CD4/CD8.

This clonotype has just a few counts. Its antigen is as yet unknown. This chain connects TRBV3-1 to TRBJ2-3; D may match TRBD1 or TRBD2 (5 bases each). Input material: PBMCs or a T cell subset sorted from them (not recorded which). This receptor was taken from an adult woman who had mild COVID-19 (a few samples of this study predate the infection). Cell type and time point are not known. CDR3 sequence: CASSQDLGTGTDTQYF. CDR3 coding DNA: TGTGCCAGCAGCCAAGATCTGGGGACCGGCACAGATACGCAGTATTTT.